The 17 T cell receptor beta chains below all came from one sample that was sequenced in a study of blood T cells in healthy people across ages. The second PCR ran about 6 to 12 cycles with a sample-barcoded 5' primer and J-beta primers. TCRdb itself ran the 5' RACE reads through MiXCR, one entry per CDR3 protein. This table holds 1.8 million or so distinct CDR3 sequences, 39% found once. The sequencing sample was made of blood. These TCRs come from a human donor in good health.

The V gene is TRBV4-3, the J gene TRBJ2-4, with 8 bases aligning to TRBD2. Germline V lookup: CDR1 LGHNA, CDR2 YSLEER. This CDR3 has 16 residues. The V segment lost 2 bases and the J segment 7 bases; nucleotides outside the gene matches: 10. The chain's CDR3 is CASSQLIAGQRNIQYF. The CDR3 DNA reads TGCGCCAGCAGCCAACTGATAGCGGGGCAAAGGAACATTCAGTACTTC.

The chain has TRBV20-1 and TRBJ2-4; no reliable D call. Trimming pared 6 bases from V and 14 bases from J, leaving 17 bases between. Looked up from germline, CDR1 is DFQATT and CDR2 is SNEGSKA (reference sequence). CDR3 length: 11 residues. As DNA, the CDR3 is TGCAGTGCGGCACTGGTGAAAGTTGAGTACTTC. Its translation is CSAALVKVEYF.

The genes are TRBV11-1 and TRBJ2-6, with D tentatively TRBD1 or TRBD2 (5 bases each). CDR3 size: 17 residues. V gave up 2 bases and J gave up 2 bases, with 13 bases separating them. The germline V gene encodes CDR1 SGHAT and CDR2 FQDESV (reference sequence). The CDR3 DNA reads TGTGCCAGCAGCTTATTGAAGAGAGGGGCTGGGGCCAACGTCCTGACTTTC. As protein: CASSLLKRGAGANVLTF.

This clonotype was seen only once. The chain uses TRBV4-2 and TRBJ1-1; a possible D gene is TRBD1 (5 bases). In germline, CDR1 is LGHNA, CDR2 YNFKEQ. The CDR3 has 13 residues. The V end lost 4 bases, the J end lost 10 bases, and 16 bases lay between the germline ends. The CDR3 coding sequence is TGTGCCAGCAGCCCTGAGCCCGGCGGGGGAGCTTTCTTT. Its protein is CASSPEPGGGAFF.

This clonotype has more than one count but fewer than ten. Here the CDR3 reads CASSGQGPQPQHF. In nucleotides, the CDR3 is TGTGCCAGCAGTGGACAGGGGCCTCAGCCCCAGCATTTT. The chain carries TRBV25-1 and TRBJ1-5; 8 bases fit TRBD1. Trimming removed 4 bases from V and 6 bases from J; junction bases left unmatched: 2. The CDR3 has 13 amino acids. Germline CDR1 reads MGHDK; CDR2 reads SYGVNS.

The V and J genes are TRBV12-3 or TRBV12-4 and TRBJ2-1; either TRBD1 or TRBD2 may fit D (5 bases each). The CDR3 has 14 residues. V lost 7 bases and J lost 6, with 16 bases in between. The CDR3 DNA reads TGTGCCAGCAACCTTCTCCGAGGGGCCAATGAGCAGTTCTTC. This codes for CASNLLRGANEQFF.

Points on this clonotype: The junction does not match germline at one end; this may be a read error. V gene TRBV5-1 combines with J gene TRBJ2-7; D might be TRBD1 or TRBD2, each matching 7 bases. The CDR3 consists of 15 residues. CDR1 is SGHRS, CDR2 YFSETQ, per germline. The CDR3 reads CASSWEGRGSSEQYF. In nucleotides, the CDR3 is TGCGCCAGCAGCTGGGAGGGCAGGGGGTCCTCCGAGCAGTACTTC.

This clonotype was observed a handful of times. The J gene is TRBJ1-2, the V gene TRBV29-1, with 7 bases lining up with TRBD1. Per the germline V gene, CDR1 is SQVTM and CDR2 is ANQGSEA. This CDR3 has 12 amino acids. Losses at the gene ends were 7 bases for V and 0 bases for J; bases not matched to a gene: 2. CDR3 region: CSGGTANYGYTF. The CDR3 region has the DNA TGCAGCGGAGGGACAGCTAACTATGGCTACACCTTC.

The rearrangement links TRBV5-1 to TRBJ2-5, with TRBD2 matching 13 bases. The J call may be in error: the DNA end matches TRBJ2-7 better. The CDR3 extends over 16 amino acids. CDR1 SGHRS and CDR2 YFSETQ come from the germline V gene. In DNA, the CDR3 is TGCGCCAGCAGCTCCACAGGGACTAGCGGGGTAAACGAGCAGTACTTC. Encoded protein: CASSSTGTSGVNEQYF.

This clonotype has only a few counts. The chain uses TRBV12-3 or TRBV12-4 and TRBJ2-7; D remains unclear. The CDR3 sequence is 13 residues long. Between the trimmed V and J ends, which lost 3 bases and 0 bases, there was a span of 6 bases. Here the CDR3 reads CASSFFDSYEQYF. CDR3 DNA sequence: TGTGCCAGCAGTTTCTTCGACTCCTACGAGCAGTACTTC.

This clonotype occurred a few times. The genes are TRBV7-8 and TRBJ2-1; 7 bases align to TRBD1. The CDR3 is 16 residues long. Per germline, CDR1 SGHVS and CDR2 FQNEAQ. V trimming: 3 bases; J trimming: 6 bases; junction bases outside the gene matches: 11. The CDR3 DNA sequence: TGTGCCAGCAGCTTCCTTACAGGGGTTATCCCCAATGAGCAGTTCTTC. It specifies CASSFLTGVIPNEQFF.

This chain connects TRBV6-5 to TRBJ2-1; 8 bases line up with TRBD1. The CDR3 spans 13 residues. CDR1 and CDR2 (germline): MNHEY, SVGAGI. With V trimmed by 5 bases and J by 8 bases, 5 bases remained unmatched. The CDR3 reads CASSRGQGYEQFF. CDR3 DNA: TGTGCCAGCAGTAGAGGACAGGGCTATGAGCAGTTCTTC.

This clonotype has more than one count but fewer than ten. The V call is TRBV12-5, the J call TRBJ2-1; TRBD1 matches 8 bases. The germline gives CDR1 LGHNT, CDR2 FRNRAP. Trimming took 5 bases from V and 4 from J; bases not matched to a gene: 4. The CDR3 has 14 amino acids. The CDR3 coding sequence is TGTGCTAGTGGTCCGCAGGGGGCGTACAATGAGCAGTTCTTC. It encodes CASGPQGAYNEQFF.

This chain joins TRBV29-1 and TRBJ2-1; 11 nucleotides line up with TRBD1. From germline, CDR1 is SQVTM and CDR2 ANQGSEA. This CDR3 comprises 18 residues. The junction had 19 bases not matched to a gene; V was cut back by 7 bases and J by 5 bases. CDR3 protein: CSASPTGTGGGGHNEQFF. The CDR3, as DNA: TGCAGCGCCAGTCCGACCGGGACAGGGGGAGGGGGTCACAATGAGCAGTTCTTC.

CDR3 coding DNA: TGCAGCGTTGAAGATGTCGCAAAACTGTTTTTT. Amino acid sequence: CSVEDVAKLFF. J is TRBJ1-4 and V is TRBV29-1; D not resolved. The CDR3 spans 11 residues. Germline V gives CDR1 SQVTM, CDR2 ANQGSEA. Trimming took 0 bases from V and 10 from J, leaving 6 bases between them.

This clonotype came up many times. The chain joins TRBV20-1 to TRBJ2-7; perhaps TRBD1 as D (6 bases). V gave up 8 bases and J gave up 5 bases, with 13 bases separating them. CDR1 is DFQATT, CDR2 SNEGSKA, per germline (reference sequence). The CDR3 spans 11 residues. The CDR3 nucleotides read TGCAGTACGGACAGATACGACGAGCAGTACTTC. Translating gives CSTDRYDEQYF.

This chain connects TRBV9 to TRBJ2-6; D unresolved. The CDR3 totals 15 residues. CDR1 and CDR2 (germline): SGDLS, YYNGEE. Between the trimmed V and J ends, which lost 7 bases and 0 bases, there was a span of 11 bases. The CDR3 DNA follows: TGTGCCAGCTCCAAACCGGGCTCTGGGGCCAACGTCCTGACTTTC. Its protein is CASSKPGSGANVLTF.